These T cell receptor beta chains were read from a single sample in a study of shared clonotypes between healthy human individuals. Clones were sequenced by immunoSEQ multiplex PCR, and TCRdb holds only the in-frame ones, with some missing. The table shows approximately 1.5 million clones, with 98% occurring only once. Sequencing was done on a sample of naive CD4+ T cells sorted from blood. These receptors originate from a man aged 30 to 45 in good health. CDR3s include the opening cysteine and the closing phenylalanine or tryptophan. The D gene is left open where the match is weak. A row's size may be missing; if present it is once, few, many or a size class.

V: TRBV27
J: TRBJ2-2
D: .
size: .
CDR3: CASRPVAGGSGELFF
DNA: TGTGCCAGCAGGCCTGTAGCCGGGGGTTCCGGGGAGCTGTTTTTT

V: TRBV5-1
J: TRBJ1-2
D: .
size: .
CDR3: CASSLAGLGNYGYTF
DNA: TGCGCCAGCAGCTTGGCCGGGCTAGGGAACTATGGCTACACCTTC

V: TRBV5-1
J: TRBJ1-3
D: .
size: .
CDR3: CASSRAGGTQGNTIYF
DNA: TGCGCCAGCAGCCGCGCCGGGGGGACACAGGGAAACACCATATATTTT

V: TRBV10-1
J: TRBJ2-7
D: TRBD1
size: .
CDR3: CASSELGTGSEQYF
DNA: TGCGCCAGCAGTGAGCTGGGGACAGGTAGCGAGCAGTACTTC

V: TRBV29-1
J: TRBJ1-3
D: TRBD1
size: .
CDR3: CSVGAGGGNTIYF
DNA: TGCAGCGTTGGGGCAGGGGGTGGAAACACCATATATTTT

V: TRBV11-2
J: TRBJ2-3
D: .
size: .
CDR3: CASSLTAGASSGQYF
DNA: TGTGCCAGCAGCTTGACGGCCGGGGCCTCCTCCGGGCAGTATTTT

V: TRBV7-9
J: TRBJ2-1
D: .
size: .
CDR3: CASSLGNWLVGDEQFF
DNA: TGTGCCAGCAGCTTAGGGAATTGGCTAGTTGGGGATGAGCAGTTCTTC

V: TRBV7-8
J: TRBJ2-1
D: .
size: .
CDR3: CASSPHPGQGTYNEQFF
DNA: TGTGCCAGCAGCCCCCACCCTGGGCAGGGGACCTACAATGAGCAGTTCTTC

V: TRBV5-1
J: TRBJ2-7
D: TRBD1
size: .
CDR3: CASSPGDRSYEQYF
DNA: TGCGCCAGCAGCCCTGGGGACAGGTCCTACGAGCAGTACTTC

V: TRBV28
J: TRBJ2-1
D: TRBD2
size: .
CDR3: CASSLSAWGLTEPYEQFF
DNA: TGTGCCAGCAGTTTATCTGCTTGGGGACTAACCGAGCCCTATGAGCAGTTCTTC

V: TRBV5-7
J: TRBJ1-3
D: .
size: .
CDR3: CASSLVRERITIYF
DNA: TGTGCCAGCAGCTTGGTTCGGGAAAGAATCACCATATATTTT

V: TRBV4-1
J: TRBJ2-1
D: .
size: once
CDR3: CASSSTRYNEQFF
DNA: TGCGCCAGCAGCTCCACTCGCTACAATGAGCAGTTCTTC

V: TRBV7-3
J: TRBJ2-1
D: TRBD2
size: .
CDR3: CASSLTGVTSSNEQFF
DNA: TGTGCCAGCAGCTTAACCGGGGTGACTAGCTCCAATGAGCAGTTCTTC

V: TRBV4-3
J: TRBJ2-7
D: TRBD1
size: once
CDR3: CASSQADRGVTYEQYF
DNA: TGCGCCAGCAGCCAAGCCGACAGGGGGGTAACCTACGAGCAGTACTTC

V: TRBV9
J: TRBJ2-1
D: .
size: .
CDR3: CASSRDLGEQFF
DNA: TGTGCCAGCAGCCGGGACTTAGGTGAGCAGTTCTTC

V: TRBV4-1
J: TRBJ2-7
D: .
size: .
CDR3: CASSQARDGQAGEQYF
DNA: TGCGCCAGCAGCCAAGCACGGGACGGACAGGCGGGGGAGCAGTACTTC

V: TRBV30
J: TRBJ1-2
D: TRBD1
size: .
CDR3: CAWSARTGILGYTF
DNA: TGTGCCTGGAGTGCCCGGACAGGGATTCTGGGCTACACCTTC

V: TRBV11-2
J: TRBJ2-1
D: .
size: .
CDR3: CASSFIPAISYNEQFF
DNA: TGTGCCAGCAGCTTTATCCCTGCCATTTCCTACAATGAGCAGTTCTTC

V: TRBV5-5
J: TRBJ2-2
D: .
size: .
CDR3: CASSPRAGELFF
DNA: TGTGCCAGCAGCCCGAGGGCCGGGGAGCTGTTTTTT

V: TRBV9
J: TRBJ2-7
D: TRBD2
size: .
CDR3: CASSVAASGGHEQYF
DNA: TGTGCCAGCAGCGTAGCTGCTAGCGGGGGGCACGAGCAGTACTTC

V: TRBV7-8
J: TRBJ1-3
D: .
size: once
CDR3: CASSPGGRIVGNTIYF
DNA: TGTGCCAGCAGTCCCGGAGGGAGGATTGTTGGAAACACCATATATTTT

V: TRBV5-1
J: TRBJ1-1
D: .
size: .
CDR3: CASSGYPGGQAFF
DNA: TGCGCCAGCAGCGGGTACCCGGGAGGGCAAGCTTTCTTT

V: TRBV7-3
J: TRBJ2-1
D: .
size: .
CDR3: CASSLMGNDEQFF
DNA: TGTGCCAGCAGCTTAATGGGGAACGATGAGCAGTTCTTC